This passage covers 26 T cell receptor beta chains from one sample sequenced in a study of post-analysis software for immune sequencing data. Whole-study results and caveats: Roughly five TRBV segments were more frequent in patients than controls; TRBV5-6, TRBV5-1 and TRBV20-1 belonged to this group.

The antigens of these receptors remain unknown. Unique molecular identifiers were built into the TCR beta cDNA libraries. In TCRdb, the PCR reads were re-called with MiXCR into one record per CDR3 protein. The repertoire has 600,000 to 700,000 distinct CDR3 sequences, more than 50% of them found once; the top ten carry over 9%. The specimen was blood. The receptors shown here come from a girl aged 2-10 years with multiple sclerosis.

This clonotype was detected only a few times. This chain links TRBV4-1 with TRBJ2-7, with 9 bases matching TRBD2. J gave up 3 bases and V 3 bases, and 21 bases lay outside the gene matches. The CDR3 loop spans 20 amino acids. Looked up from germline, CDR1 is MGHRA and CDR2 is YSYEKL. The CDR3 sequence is CASSHVRGLIAGVRYYEQYF. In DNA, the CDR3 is TGCGCCAGCAGCCATGTTCGGGGACTCATAGCGGGAGTTAGATACTACGAGCAGTACTTC.

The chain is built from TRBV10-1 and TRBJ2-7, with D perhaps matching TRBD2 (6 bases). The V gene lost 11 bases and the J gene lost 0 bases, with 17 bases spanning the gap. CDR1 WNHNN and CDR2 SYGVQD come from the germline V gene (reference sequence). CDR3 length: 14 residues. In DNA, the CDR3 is TGCGCCGGCTCCGAGGGAGGACTCTCCTACGAGCAGTACTTC. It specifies CAGSEGGLSYEQYF.

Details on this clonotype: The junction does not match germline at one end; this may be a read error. The CDR3 sequence is CAGSLEGQLAKNIQYF. CDR3 sequence (DNA): TGTGCCGGCAGCTTAGAGGGACAGCTAGCCAAAAACATTCAGTACTTC. J is TRBJ2-4 and V is TRBV7-8; 7 nucleotides line up with TRBD1. This CDR3 comprises 16 residues. In germline, CDR1 is SGHVS, CDR2 FQNEAQ.

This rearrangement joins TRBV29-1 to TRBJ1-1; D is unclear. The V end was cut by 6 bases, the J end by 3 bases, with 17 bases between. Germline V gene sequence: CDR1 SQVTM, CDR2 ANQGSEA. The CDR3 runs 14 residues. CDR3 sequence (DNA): TGCAGCGTCGAGACCCTCACGGTGGACACTGAAGCTTTCTTT. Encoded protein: CSVETLTVDTEAFF. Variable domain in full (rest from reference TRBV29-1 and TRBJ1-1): SAVISQKPSRDICQRGTSLTIQCQVDSQVTMMFWYRQQPGQSLTLIATANQGSEATYESGFVIDKFPISRPNLTFSTLTVSNMSPEDSSIYLCSVETLTVDTEAFFGQGTRLTVV.

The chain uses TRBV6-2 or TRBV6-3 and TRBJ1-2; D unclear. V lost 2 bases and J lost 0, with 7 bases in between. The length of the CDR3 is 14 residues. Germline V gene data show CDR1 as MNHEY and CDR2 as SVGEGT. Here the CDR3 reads CASSYGPTNYGYTF. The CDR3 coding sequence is TGTGCCAGCAGTTACGGGCCGACTAACTATGGCTACACCTTC.

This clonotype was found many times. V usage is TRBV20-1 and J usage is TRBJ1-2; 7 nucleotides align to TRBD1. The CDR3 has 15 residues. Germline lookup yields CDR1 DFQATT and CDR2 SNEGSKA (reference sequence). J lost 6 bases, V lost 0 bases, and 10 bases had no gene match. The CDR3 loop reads CSARDSRTGNHGYTF. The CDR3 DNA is TGCAGTGCTAGAGATTCCCGGACAGGCAACCATGGCTACACCTTC.

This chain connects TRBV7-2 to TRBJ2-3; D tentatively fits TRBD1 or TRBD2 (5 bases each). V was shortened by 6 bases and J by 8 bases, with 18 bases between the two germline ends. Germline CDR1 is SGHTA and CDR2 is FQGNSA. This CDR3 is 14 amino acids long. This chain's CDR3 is CASSFPPGRVTQYF. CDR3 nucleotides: TGTGCCAGCAGTTTTCCCCCGGGACGGGTTACGCAGTATTTT. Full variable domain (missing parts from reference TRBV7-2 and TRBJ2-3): GAGVSQSPSNKVTEKGKDVELRCDPISGHTALYWYRQSLGQGLEFLIYFQGNSAPDKSGLPSDRFSAERTGGSVSTLTIQRTQQEDSAVYLCASSFPPGRVTQYFGPGTRLTVL.

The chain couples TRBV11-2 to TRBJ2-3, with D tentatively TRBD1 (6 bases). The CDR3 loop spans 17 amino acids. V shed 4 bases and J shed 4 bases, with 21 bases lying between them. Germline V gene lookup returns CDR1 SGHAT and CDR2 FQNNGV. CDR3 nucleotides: TGTGCCAGCAGCTCAATCCGGGACAACAGGAACGCAGATACGCAGTATTTT. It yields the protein CASSSIRDNRNADTQYF.

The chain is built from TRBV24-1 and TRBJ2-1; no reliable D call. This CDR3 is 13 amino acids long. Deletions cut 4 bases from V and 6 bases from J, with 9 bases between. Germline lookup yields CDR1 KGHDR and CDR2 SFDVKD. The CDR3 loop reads CATSDPTVNEQFF. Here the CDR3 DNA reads TGTGCCACCAGTGACCCGACTGTCAATGAGCAGTTCTTC.

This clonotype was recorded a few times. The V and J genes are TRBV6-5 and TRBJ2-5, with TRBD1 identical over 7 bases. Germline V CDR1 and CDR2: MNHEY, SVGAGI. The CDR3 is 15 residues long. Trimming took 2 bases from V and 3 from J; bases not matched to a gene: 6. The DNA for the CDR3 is TGTGCCAGCAGTTACCGCCCGGGACAGAAAGAGACCCAGTACTTC. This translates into CASSYRPGQKETQYF.

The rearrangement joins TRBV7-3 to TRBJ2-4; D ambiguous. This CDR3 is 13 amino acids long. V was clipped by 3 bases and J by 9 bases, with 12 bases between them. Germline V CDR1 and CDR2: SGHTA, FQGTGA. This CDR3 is CASSLDPSGIQYF. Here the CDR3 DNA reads TGTGCCAGCAGCTTGGACCCCTCGGGCATTCAGTACTTC. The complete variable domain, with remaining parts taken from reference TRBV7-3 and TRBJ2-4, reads GAGVSQTPSNKVTEKGKYVELRCDPISGHTALYWYRQSLGQGPEFLIYFQGTGAADDSGLPNDRFFAVRPEGSVSTLKIQRTERGDSAVYLCASSLDPSGIQYFGAGTRLSVL.

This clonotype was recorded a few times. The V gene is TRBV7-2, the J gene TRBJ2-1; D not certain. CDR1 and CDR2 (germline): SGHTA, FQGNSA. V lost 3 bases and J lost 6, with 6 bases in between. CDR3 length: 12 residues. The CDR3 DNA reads TGTGCCAGCAGCTTGCTACTCAATGAGCAGTTCTTC. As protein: CASSLLLNEQFF.

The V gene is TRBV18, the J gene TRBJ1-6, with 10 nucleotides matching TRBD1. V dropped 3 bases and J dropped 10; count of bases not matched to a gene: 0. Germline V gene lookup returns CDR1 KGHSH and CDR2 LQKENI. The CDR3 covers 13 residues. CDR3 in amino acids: CASSPGQGSPLHF. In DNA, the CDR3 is TGTGCCAGCTCACCGGGACAGGGGTCACCCCTCCACTTT.

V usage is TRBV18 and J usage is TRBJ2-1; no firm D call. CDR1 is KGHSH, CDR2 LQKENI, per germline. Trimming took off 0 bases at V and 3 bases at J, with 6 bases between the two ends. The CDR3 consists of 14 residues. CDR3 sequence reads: CASSPPGSYNEQFF. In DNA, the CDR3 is TGTGCCAGCTCACCACCGGGCAGCTACAATGAGCAGTTCTTC.

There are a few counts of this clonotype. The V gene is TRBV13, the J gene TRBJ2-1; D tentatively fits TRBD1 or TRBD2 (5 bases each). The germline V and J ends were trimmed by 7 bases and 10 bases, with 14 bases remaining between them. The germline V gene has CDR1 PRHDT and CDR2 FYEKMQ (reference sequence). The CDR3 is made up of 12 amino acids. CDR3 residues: CASMGTSREQFF. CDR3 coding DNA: TGTGCCAGCATGGGGACGTCTCGAGAGCAGTTCTTC.

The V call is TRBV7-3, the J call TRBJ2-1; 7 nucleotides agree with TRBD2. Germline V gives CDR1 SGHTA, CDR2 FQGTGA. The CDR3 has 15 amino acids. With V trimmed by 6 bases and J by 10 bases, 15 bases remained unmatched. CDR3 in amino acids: CASSTAGGSWDEQFF. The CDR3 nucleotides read TGTGCCAGCAGTACGGCCGGCGGGAGTTGGGACGAGCAGTTCTTC.

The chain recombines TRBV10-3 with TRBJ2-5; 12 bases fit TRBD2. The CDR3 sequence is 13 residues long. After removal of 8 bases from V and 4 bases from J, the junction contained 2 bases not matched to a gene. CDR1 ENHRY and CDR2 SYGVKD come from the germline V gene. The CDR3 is CAISSGGAETQYF. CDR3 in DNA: TGTGCCATCTCTAGCGGGGGGGCAGAGACCCAGTACTTC.

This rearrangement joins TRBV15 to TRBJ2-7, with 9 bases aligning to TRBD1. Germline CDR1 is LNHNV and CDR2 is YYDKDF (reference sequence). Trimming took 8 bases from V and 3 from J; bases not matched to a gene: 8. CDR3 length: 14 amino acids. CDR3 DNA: TGTGCCACCGGGCGGACAGGGGACTACTACGAGCAGTACTTC. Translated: CATGRTGDYYEQYF.

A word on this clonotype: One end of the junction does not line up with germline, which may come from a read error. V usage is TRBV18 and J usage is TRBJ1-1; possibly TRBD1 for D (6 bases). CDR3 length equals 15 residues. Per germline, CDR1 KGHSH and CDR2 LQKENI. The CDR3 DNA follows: TGTGCCAGCTCCCAGGCCCAGGGGAGGAACGCTGAAGCTTTCTTT. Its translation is CASSQAQGRNAEAFF.

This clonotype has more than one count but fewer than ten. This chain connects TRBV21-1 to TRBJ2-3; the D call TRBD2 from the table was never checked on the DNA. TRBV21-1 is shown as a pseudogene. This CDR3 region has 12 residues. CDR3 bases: TGTGCCAGCAGCGCAGGAGGGGTAACGCAGTATTTT. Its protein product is CASSAGGVTQYF.

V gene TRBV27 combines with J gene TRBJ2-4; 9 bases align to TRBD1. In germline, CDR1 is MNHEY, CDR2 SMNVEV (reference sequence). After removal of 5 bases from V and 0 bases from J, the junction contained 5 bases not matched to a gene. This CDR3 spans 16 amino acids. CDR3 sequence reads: CASSPWTGVAKNIQYF. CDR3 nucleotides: TGTGCCAGCAGTCCATGGACAGGGGTAGCCAAAAACATTCAGTACTTC.

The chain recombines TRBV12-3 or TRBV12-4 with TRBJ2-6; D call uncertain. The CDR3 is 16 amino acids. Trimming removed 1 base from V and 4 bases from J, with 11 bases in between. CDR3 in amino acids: CASSLGWAAGANVLTF. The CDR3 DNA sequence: TGTGCCAGCAGTTTAGGTTGGGCGGCCGGGGCCAACGTCCTGACTTTC.

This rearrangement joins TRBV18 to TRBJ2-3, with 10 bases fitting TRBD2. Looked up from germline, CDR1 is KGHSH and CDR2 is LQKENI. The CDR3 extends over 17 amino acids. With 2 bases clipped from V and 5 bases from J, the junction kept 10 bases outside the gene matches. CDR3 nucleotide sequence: TGTGCCAGCTCACCAGATCTAGCGGGAGCCGGTGGAGATACGCAGTATTTT. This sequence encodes CASSPDLAGAGGDTQYF.

The CDR3 region has the DNA TGCAGTGCAAGACTAGCGGGGGTCAGGTACCAAGAGACCCAGTACTTC. Residues: CSARLAGVRYQETQYF. The V and J genes are TRBV20-1 and TRBJ2-5; 12 bases line up with TRBD2. After removal of 6 bases from V and 0 bases from J, the junction contained 8 bases not matched to a gene. The CDR3 runs 16 residues. Germline loops: CDR1 DFQATT, CDR2 SNEGSKA (reference sequence).

The CDR3 region is CSVEGSTGRTEAFF. CDR3 sequence (DNA): TGCAGCGTTGAAGGAAGTACAGGGCGCACTGAAGCTTTCTTT. This chain joins TRBV29-1 and TRBJ1-1; weak D call: TRBD1 (6 bases). The germline V and J ends were trimmed by 1 base and 4 bases, with 13 bases remaining between them. There are 14 residues in the CDR3. Germline values: CDR1 SQVTM, CDR2 ANQGSEA. Looking up the rest from reference TRBV29-1 and TRBJ1-1 gives the full variable domain: SAVISQKPSRDICQRGTSLTIQCQVDSQVTMMFWYRQQPGQSLTLIATANQGSEATYESGFVIDKFPISRPNLTFSTLTVSNMSPEDSSIYLCSVEGSTGRTEAFFGQGTRLTVV.

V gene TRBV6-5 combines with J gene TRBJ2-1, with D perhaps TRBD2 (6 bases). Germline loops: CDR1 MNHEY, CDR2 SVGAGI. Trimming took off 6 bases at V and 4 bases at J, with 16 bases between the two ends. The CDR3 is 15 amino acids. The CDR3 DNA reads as TGTGCCAGCAGACAGGCGGGGCCCGGATACAATGAGCAGTTCTTC. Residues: CASRQAGPGYNEQFF.